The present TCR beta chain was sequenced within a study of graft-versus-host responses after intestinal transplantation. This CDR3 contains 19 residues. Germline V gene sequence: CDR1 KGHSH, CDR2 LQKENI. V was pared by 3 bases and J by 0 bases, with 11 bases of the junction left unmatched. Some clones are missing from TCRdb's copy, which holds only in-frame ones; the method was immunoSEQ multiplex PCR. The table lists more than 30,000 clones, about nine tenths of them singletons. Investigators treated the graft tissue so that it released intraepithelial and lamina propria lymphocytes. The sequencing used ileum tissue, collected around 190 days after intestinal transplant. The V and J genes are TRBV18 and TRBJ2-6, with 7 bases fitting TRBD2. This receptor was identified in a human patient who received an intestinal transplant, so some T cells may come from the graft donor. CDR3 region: CASSPLSAGPVSGANVLTF. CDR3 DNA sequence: TGTGCCAGCTCACCCCTTTCAGCGGGGCCAGTCTCTGGGGCCAACGTCCTGACTTTC.